The text below deals with one TCR beta chain. These data are taken from a study of blood T cell repertoires in COVID-19. Across the whole study: Samples came from the United States, Italy and Spain, spanning acute and convalescent COVID-19. Sample material is recorded as cDNA or gDNA derived from T cells, B-cell-depleted T cells, or PBMCs.

As processed by the authors: From reference gene primer amplification, estimates of nucleated cell counts were derived. Here immunoSEQ multiplex PCR was the method, and the copy in TCRdb shows in-frame clones only, minus some. V, J and clone size are taken as reported in that table, and D and trimming were inferred from the DNA itself. The sample lists 40,000 to 50,000 clones; 70% to 90% were seen once. CDR1 and CDR2 (germline): SEHNR, FQNEAQ (reference sequence). The ends lost 1 base at V and 8 bases at J; junction bases unmatched: 5. The CDR3 contains 14 residues. The clonotype comes from a human donor in a cohort sampled during active COVID-19. Sequenced sample: peripheral blood. This rearrangement joins TRBV7-9 to TRBJ2-1, with 7 bases aligning to TRBD1. The CDR3 region is CASSLGQGWDEQFF. The CDR3 DNA reads TGTGCCAGCAGCTTAGGACAGGGTTGGGATGAGCAGTTCTTC.